This T cell receptor (beta chain) was captured by sequencing in a study of vaccination and CD4 T cells after COVID-19. This clonotype was observed a few times. Its antigen is as yet unknown. Treatment given: approximately nine-day PBMC culture with coronavirus spike peptide pools or control peptides (ViraFEST assay). The collection of CD4+ T cells from the unexposed donor took place before the COVID-19 pandemic (2011-2018). Germline V CDR1 and CDR2: SGHTA, FQGNSA. The V gene lost 3 bases and the J gene lost 5 bases, with 19 bases spanning the gap. The CDR3 has 17 residues. Scientists ran DNA taken from cultured CD4+ T cells through the Oncomine TCR Beta short-read assay for sequencing. Genomic DNA was isolated from cultured CD4+ T cells. TCRdb re-analysed the PCR reads in MiXCR, keeping a single row per CDR3 protein. The table records approximately 11,000 distinct CDR3 sequences, roughly 32% of them present only once.

The sample was CD4+ T cells from blood, cultured in vitro. The sequence was collected from a human donor in good health. The chain is built from TRBV7-2 and TRBJ2-2; tentative D call: TRBD1 (6 bases). DNA for the CDR3: TGTGCCAGCAGCTTTCGGGTCCCCCAAACAGGGACCGGGGAGCTGTTTTTT. It encodes CASSFRVPQTGTGELFF.